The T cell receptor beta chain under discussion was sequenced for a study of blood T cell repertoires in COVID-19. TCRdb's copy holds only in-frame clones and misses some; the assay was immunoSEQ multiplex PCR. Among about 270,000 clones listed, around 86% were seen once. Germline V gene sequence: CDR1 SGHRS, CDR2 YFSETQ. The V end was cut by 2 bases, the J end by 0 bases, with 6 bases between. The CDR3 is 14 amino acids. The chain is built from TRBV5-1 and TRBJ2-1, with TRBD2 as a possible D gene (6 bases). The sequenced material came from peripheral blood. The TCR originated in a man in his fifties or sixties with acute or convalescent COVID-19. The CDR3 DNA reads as TGCGCCAGCAGCTTCGGGGGCTCCTACAATGAGCAGTTCTTC. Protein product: CASSFGGSYNEQFF.